The next 23 T cell receptor beta chains were all read from a single sample in a study of control samples from healthy donors and cancer patients. Some clones are missing from TCRdb's copy, which holds only in-frame ones; the method was immunoSEQ multiplex PCR. The data contain around 71,000 clones, 87% of them seen just once; the ten biggest clones take up 2% to 2.5%. Sequencing was performed on PBMCs. Every receptor here comes from a woman between 50 and 59 years old with head and neck cancer.

J is TRBJ1-4 and V is TRBV28, with D possibly being TRBD1 (6 bases). V lost 6 bases, J lost 8 bases, and 22 bases lay in between. There are 16 residues in the CDR3. Germline loops: CDR1 MDHEN, CDR2 SYDVKM. CDR3 nucleotides: TGTGCCAGCAGCAAAAGGTGGGGGCAGCGGGGAGAAAAACTGTTTTTT. Protein: CASSKRWGQRGEKLFF.

The gene calls are TRBV4-2 and TRBJ1-4; D possibly corresponds to TRBD1 (6 bases). The V gene's germline CDR1 is LGHNA and CDR2 YNFKEQ. The CDR3 totals 18 residues. V lost 1 base to trimming and J lost 8 bases, with 23 bases between them. The CDR3 coding sequence is TGTGCCAGCAGCCAAGGGGCTATTAATTTGGGGGGCCAGGAAAAACTGTTTTTT. This gives the protein CASSQGAINLGGQEKLFF.

The genes are TRBV7-3 and TRBJ2-1, with 9 bases fitting TRBD2. The CDR3 has 15 amino acids. The ends lost 4 bases at V and 5 bases at J; junction bases unmatched: 6. Germline V CDR1 and CDR2: SGHTA, FQGTGA. The CDR3 loop reads CASSSGLAGDNEQFF. Written as DNA, the CDR3 is TGTGCCAGCAGCTCGGGACTAGCTGGAGACAATGAGCAGTTCTTC.

The J gene is TRBJ1-4, the V gene TRBV4-1; TRBD1 matches 9 bases. The V segment lost 3 bases and the J segment 5 bases; nucleotides outside the gene matches: 4. Germline V gives CDR1 MGHRA, CDR2 YSYEKL. This CDR3 comprises 15 residues. The CDR3 protein is CASSQSGTGNEKLFF. CDR3 in DNA: TGCGCCAGCAGCCAGTCCGGGACAGGGAATGAAAAACTGTTTTTT.

This chain links TRBV6-1 with TRBJ1-1; D might be TRBD1 (6 bases). The CDR3 spans 14 residues. CDR1 and CDR2 (germline): MNHNS, SASEGT. Trimming cost V 1 base and J 4 bases, with 10 bases left between them. The CDR3 region is CASSEDPQGTEAFF. CDR3 nucleotide sequence: TGTGCCAGCAGTGAAGACCCACAGGGCACTGAAGCTTTCTTT.

The chain is built from TRBV5-1 and TRBJ2-2; the match to TRBD2 covers 15 bases. V shed 4 bases and J 5 bases; nucleotides not matched to a gene: 3. The CDR3 is made up of 16 amino acids. The germline CDR1 and CDR2 sequences are SGHRS and YFSETQ. The CDR3 DNA is TGCGCCAGCAGCGACGGGACTAGCGGGGGGACCGGGGAGCTGTTTTTT. Its protein is CASSDGTSGGTGELFF.

The rearrangement joins TRBV5-1 to TRBJ1-4; D might be TRBD1 (6 bases). This CDR3 is 18 amino acids long. V was shortened by 4 bases and J by 7 bases, with 26 bases between the two germline ends. Germline assignment: CDR1 SGHRS and CDR2 YFSETQ. The CDR3 spells CASSLTSGRGRGGEKLFF. In DNA form, the CDR3 reads TGCGCCAGCAGCCTAACAAGTGGCAGGGGCCGGGGTGGTGAAAAACTGTTTTTT.

This clone was seen a single time. V and J are TRBV13 and TRBJ2-5, with TRBD2 matching 8 bases. The CDR3 runs 15 residues. V was pared by 3 bases and J by 8 bases, with 11 bases of the junction left unmatched. Germline V gives CDR1 PRHDT, CDR2 FYEKMQ (reference sequence). CDR3 sequence (DNA): TGTGCCAGCAGCTTCCACGGGGGGGATCCTCAAACCCAGTACTTC. It is translated as CASSFHGGDPQTQYF.

The V gene is TRBV7-2, the J gene TRBJ2-7; D perhaps matches TRBD1 (5 bases). The CDR3 is made up of 17 amino acids. V gave up 1 base and J gave up 0 bases, with 16 bases separating them. Germline V lookup: CDR1 SGHTA, CDR2 FQGNSA. This chain's CDR3 is CASSLGSRAGYSYEQYF. The CDR3 DNA follows: TGTGCCAGCAGCTTAGGGAGTCGGGCAGGGTACTCCTACGAGCAGTACTTC.

The chain couples TRBV14 to TRBJ1-6, with D possibly being TRBD1 (5 bases). Germline V gives CDR1 SGHDN, CDR2 FVKESK. The CDR3 extends over 18 amino acids. The ends were cut back, 2 bases at V and 0 bases at J, with 14 bases in the middle. The CDR3 region has the DNA TGTGCCAGCAGCCAAAAGACGGGGCCCAGCTCCTATAATTCACCCCTCCACTTT. This codes for CASSQKTGPSSYNSPLHF.

The chain uses TRBV9 and TRBJ1-2; D is ambiguous. Germline assignment: CDR1 SGDLS and CDR2 YYNGEE. Trimming removed 0 bases from V and 8 bases from J, with 17 bases in between. The CDR3 covers 15 residues. CDR3 residues: CASSVGEVPQSGYTF. The CDR3 region has the DNA TGTGCCAGCAGCGTAGGCGAAGTCCCACAATCGGGCTACACCTTC.

The chain is built from TRBV11-3 and TRBJ2-2, with D perhaps being TRBD1 or TRBD2 (5 bases each). Germline assignment: CDR1 SGHNT and CDR2 YENEEA. Trimming removed 8 bases at V and 0 bases at J, with 13 bases between. This CDR3 spans 15 amino acids. The CDR3 here is CASSPGAANTGELFF. DNA of the CDR3: TGTGCCAGCTCGCCCGGGGCGGCGAACACCGGGGAGCTGTTTTTT.

The chain carries TRBV18 and TRBJ1-3; no clear D gene. The V gene lost 3 bases and the J gene lost 1 base, with 4 bases spanning the gap. Germline CDR1 KGHSH, CDR2 LQKENI. This CDR3 region has 13 residues. For the CDR3, the DNA is TGTGCCAGCTCACCGTCATCTGGAAACACCATATATTTT. This sequence encodes CASSPSSGNTIYF.

This chain's CDR3 is CASSVGVGGTGEKLFF. The CDR3 coding sequence is TGTGCCAGCAGCGTAGGGGTTGGGGGGACTGGGGAAAAACTGTTTTTT. The chain combines TRBV9 with TRBJ1-4; weak D call: TRBD1 (5 bases). V gave up 0 bases and J gave up 8 bases, with 17 bases separating them. The germline CDR1 and CDR2 sequences are SGDLS and YYNGEE. CDR3 length: 16 residues.

The rearrangement links TRBV7-2 to TRBJ1-6; no clear D gene. There are 15 residues in the CDR3. The germline CDR1 and CDR2 sequences are SGHTA and FQGNSA. V lost 1 base to trimming and J lost 5 bases, with 9 bases between them. The CDR3 coding sequence is TGTGCCAGCAGCTTAGAGGGATTTAATAATTCACCCCTCCACTTT. Translating it yields CASSLEGFNNSPLHF.

V is TRBV4-1 and J is TRBJ1-3; D may be TRBD1 (5 bases). CDR1 and CDR2 from the germline V gene are MGHRA and YSYEKL. The CDR3 contains 18 residues. Between the trimmed V and J ends, which lost 0 bases and 2 bases, there was a span of 17 bases. In nucleotides, the CDR3 is TGCGCCAGCAGCCAAGAAGCTAGAGGATACAGGCCTGGAAACACCATATATTTT. Its protein product is CASSQEARGYRPGNTIYF.

V is TRBV18 and J is TRBJ2-1, with TRBD2 matching over 13 bases. The CDR3 loop spans 18 amino acids. J gave up 2 bases and V 2 bases, and 6 bases lay outside the gene matches. CDR1 and CDR2 from the germline V gene are KGHSH and LQKENI. CDR3 DNA: TGTGCCAGCTCACCAACTACTAGCGGGGGGGCGACCTACAATGAGCAGTTCTTC. It encodes CASSPTTSGGATYNEQFF.

CDR3 region: CASSPRPYNQPQHF. DNA of the CDR3: TGTGCCAGCTCACCCCGGCCCTACAATCAGCCCCAGCATTTT. J is TRBJ1-5 and V is TRBV18; D is undetermined. This CDR3 has 14 residues. Germline V lookup: CDR1 KGHSH, CDR2 LQKENI. Between the trimmed V and J ends, which lost 3 bases and 3 bases, there was a span of 9 bases. Combining the CDR3 with reference TRBV18 and TRBJ1-5 gives the whole variable domain NAGVMQNPRHLVRRRGQEARLRCSPMKGHSHVYWYRQLPEEGLKFMVYLQKENIIDESGMPKERFSAEFPKEGPSILRIQQVVRGDSAAYFCASSPRPYNQPQHFGDGTRLSIL.

This sequence joins TRBV18 and TRBJ2-1; D is unresolved. Germline-derived CDR1 and CDR2 are KGHSH and LQKENI. This CDR3 region has 19 residues. Trimming took off 1 base at V and 4 bases at J, with 23 bases between the two ends. The DNA for the CDR3 is TGTGCCAGCTCACCACGGGTGGCGACCCTAGACGCGGTGTACAATGAGCAGTTCTTC. Protein sequence: CASSPRVATLDAVYNEQFF.

The rearrangement links TRBV28 to TRBJ2-6, with D possibly matching TRBD1 (7 bases). The CDR3 runs 15 residues. The V gene's germline CDR1 is MDHEN and CDR2 SYDVKM. V lost 4 bases, J lost 3 bases, and 10 bases lay in between. For the CDR3, the DNA is TGTGCCAGCAGTTCCCAGGGGGGTGGGGCCAACGTCCTGACTTTC. This translates into CASSSQGGGANVLTF.

The chain is built from TRBV7-8 and TRBJ1-6, with TRBD1 matching 11 bases. CDR3 length equals 19 residues. CDR1 and CDR2 from the germline V gene are SGHVS and FQNEAQ. V shed 2 bases, J shed 4 bases, and the junction held 10 bases outside the gene matches. CDR3 amino acids: CASSLPPAGTGGYNSPLHF. DNA of the CDR3: TGTGCCAGCAGCTTACCCCCAGCCGGGACAGGGGGTTATAATTCACCCCTCCACTTT.

The chain carries TRBV6-2 or TRBV6-3 and TRBJ1-1, with D perhaps matching TRBD1 (6 bases). The germline gives CDR1 MNHEY, CDR2 SVGEGT. V was trimmed by 6 bases and J by 7 bases, leaving 12 bases between them. The length of the CDR3 is 12 residues. CDR3 nucleotides: TGTGCCAGCAGCCGGGGGCCGGGTGAAGCTTTCTTT. This translates into CASSRGPGEAFF.

The chain links TRBV3-1 (or the pseudogene TRBV3-2) to TRBJ2-3; 13 bases align to TRBD2. V shed 2 bases and J 4 bases; nucleotides not matched to a gene: 3. Germline CDR1 reads LGHDT; CDR2 reads YNNKEL (reference sequence). This CDR3 contains 16 residues. Here the CDR3 DNA reads TGTGCCAGCAGCCAAACTAGCGGGGGGGCGGCAGATACGCAGTATTTT. Residues: CASSQTSGGAADTQYF.